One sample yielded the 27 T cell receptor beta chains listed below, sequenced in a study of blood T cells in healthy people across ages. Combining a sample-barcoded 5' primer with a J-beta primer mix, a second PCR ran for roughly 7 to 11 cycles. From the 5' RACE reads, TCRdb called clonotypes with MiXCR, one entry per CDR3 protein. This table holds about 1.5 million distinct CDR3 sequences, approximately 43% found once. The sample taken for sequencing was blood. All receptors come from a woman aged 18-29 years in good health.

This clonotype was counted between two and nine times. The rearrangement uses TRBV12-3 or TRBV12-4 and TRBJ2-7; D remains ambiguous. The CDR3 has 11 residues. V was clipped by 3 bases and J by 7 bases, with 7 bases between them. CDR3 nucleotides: TGTGCCAGCAGTTTCGTGGCGGAGCAGTACTTC. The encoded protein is CASSFVAEQYF.

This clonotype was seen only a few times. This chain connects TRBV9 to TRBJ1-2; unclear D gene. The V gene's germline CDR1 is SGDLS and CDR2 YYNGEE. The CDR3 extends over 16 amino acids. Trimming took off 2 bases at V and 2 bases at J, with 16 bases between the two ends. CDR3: CASSVRVDRGNYGYTF. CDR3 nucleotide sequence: TGTGCCAGCAGCGTTCGTGTGGACCGGGGAAACTATGGCTACACCTTC.

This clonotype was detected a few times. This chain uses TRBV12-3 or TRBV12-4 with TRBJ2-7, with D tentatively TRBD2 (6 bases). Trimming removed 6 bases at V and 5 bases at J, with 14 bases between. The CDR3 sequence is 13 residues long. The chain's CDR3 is CASRPGLTHEQYF. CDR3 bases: TGTGCCAGCAGACCAGGACTAACCCACGAGCAGTACTTC.

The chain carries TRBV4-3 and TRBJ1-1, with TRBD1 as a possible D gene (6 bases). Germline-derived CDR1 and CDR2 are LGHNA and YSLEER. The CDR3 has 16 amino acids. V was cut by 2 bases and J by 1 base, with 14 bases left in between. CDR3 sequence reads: CASSQTLQDRNTEAFF. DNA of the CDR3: TGCGCCAGCAGCCAAACGCTACAGGACAGGAACACTGAAGCTTTCTTT.

As DNA, the CDR3 is TGTGCCAGCAGCCAAGATCGGGCAGAGATGCAGTATTTT. Its protein is CASSQDRAEMQYF. The J gene is TRBJ2-3, the V gene TRBV14, with no clear D. The V and J ends lost 0 bases and 11 bases respectively, with 12 bases between them. Germline assignment: CDR1 SGHDN and CDR2 FVKESK. There are 13 residues in the CDR3.

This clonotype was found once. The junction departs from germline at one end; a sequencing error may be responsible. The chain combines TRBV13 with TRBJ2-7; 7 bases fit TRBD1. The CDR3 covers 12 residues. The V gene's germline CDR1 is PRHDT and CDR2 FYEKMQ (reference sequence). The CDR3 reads CASRQGLDERYF. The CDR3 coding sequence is TGTGCCAGCAGACAGGGGCTCGACGAGCGGTACTTC.

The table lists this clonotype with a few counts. DNA of the CDR3: TGTGCCAGCAGCTTATCTAGCGGGATAGGGGACTACGAGCAGTACTTC. Its translation is CASSLSSGIGDYEQYF. The rearrangement joins TRBV7-2 to TRBJ2-7, with 9 nucleotides matching TRBD2. Germline values: CDR1 SGHTA, CDR2 FQGNSA. CDR3 size: 16 residues. The V gene end was trimmed by 2 bases and the J gene end by 3 bases; junction bases not matched to a gene: 8. Using reference TRBV7-2 and TRBJ2-7 for the parts outside the CDR3, the full variable domain is GAGVSQSPSNKVTEKGKDVELRCDPISGHTALYWYRQSLGQGLEFLIYFQGNSAPDKSGLPSDRFSAERTGGSVSTLTIQRTQQEDSAVYLCASSLSSGIGDYEQYFGPGTRLTVT.

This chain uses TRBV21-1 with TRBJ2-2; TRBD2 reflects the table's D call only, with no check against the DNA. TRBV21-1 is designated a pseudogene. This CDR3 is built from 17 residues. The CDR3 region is CASSKATSGELTGELFF. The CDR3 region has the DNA TGTGCCAGCAGCAAAGCCACTAGCGGGGAGTTAACCGGGGAGCTGTTTTTT.

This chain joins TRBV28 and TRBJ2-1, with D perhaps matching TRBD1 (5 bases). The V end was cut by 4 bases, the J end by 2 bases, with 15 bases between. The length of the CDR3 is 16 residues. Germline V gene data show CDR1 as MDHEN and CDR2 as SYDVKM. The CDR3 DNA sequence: TGTGCCAGCAGTTCAGAATCCCGACAGCCCTACAATGAGCAGTTCTTC. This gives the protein CASSSESRQPYNEQFF.

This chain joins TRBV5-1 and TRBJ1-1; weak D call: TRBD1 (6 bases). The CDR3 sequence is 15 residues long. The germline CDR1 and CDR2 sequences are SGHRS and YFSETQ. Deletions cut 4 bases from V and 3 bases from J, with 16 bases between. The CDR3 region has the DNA TGCGCCAGCAGCCTGGAGGGGGTTGAGGACACTGAAGCTTTCTTT. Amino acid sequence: CASSLEGVEDTEAFF.

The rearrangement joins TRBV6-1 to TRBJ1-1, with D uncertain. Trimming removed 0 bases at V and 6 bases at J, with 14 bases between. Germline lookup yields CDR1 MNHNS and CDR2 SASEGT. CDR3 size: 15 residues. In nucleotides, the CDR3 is TGTGCCAGCAGTGAAGCCGTAAGGGTTATGTCTGAAGCTTTCTTT. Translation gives CASSEAVRVMSEAFF.

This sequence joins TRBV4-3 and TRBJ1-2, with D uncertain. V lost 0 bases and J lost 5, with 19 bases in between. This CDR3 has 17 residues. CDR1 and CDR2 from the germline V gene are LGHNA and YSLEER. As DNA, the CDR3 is TGCGCCAGCAGCCAAGATCGAGCGGGCGACCCAGAGTATGGCTACACCTTC. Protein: CASSQDRAGDPEYGYTF.

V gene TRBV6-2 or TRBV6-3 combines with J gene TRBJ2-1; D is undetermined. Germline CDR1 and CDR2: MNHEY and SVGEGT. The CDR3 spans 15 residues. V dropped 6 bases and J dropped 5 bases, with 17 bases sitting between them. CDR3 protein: CASSKTRRPNNEQFF. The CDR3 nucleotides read TGTGCCAGCAGCAAAACACGGAGACCTAACAATGAGCAGTTCTTC.

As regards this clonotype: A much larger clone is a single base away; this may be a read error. The CDR3 loop reads CSARAWRSYNEQFF. The CDR3 nucleotides are TGCAGTGCTAGGGCTTGGCGTTCCTACAATGAGCAGTTCTTC. The genes are TRBV20-1 and TRBJ2-1; D is unclear. The V gene lost 3 bases and the J gene lost 1 base, with 10 bases spanning the gap. Looked up from germline, CDR1 is DFQATT and CDR2 is SNEGSKA (reference sequence). The CDR3 loop spans 14 amino acids.

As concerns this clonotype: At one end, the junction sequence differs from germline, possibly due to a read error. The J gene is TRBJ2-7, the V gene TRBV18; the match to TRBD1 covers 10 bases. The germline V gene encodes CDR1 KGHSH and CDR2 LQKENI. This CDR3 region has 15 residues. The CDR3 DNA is TGTGCCAGCTCCCCACGACAGGGGGCCCCCTACGAGCAGTACTTC. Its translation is CASSPRQGAPYEQYF.

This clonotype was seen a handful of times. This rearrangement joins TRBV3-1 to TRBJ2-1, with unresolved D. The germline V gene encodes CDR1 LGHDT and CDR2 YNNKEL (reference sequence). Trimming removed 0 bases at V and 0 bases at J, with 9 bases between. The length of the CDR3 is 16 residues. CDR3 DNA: TGTGCCAGCAGCCAAGATCTCTCCGACTCCTACAATGAGCAGTTCTTC. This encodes CASSQDLSDSYNEQFF.

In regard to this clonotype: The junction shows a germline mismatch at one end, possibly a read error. CDR3 protein: CASSYTRGPYERYF. CDR3 bases: TGTGCCAGCAGTTACACACGTGGTCCCTACGAGCGGTACTTC. J is TRBJ2-7 and V is TRBV6-6; no reliable D call. Looked up from germline, CDR1 is MNHNY and CDR2 is SVGAGI (reference sequence). The CDR3 sequence is 14 residues long.

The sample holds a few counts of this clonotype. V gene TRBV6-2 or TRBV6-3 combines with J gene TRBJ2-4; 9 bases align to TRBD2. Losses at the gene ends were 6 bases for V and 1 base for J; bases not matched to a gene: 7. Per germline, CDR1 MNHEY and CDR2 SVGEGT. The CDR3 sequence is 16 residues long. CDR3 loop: CASRDPSGDAKNIQYF. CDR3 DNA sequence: TGTGCCAGCAGAGATCCTAGCGGGGACGCCAAAAACATTCAGTACTTC.

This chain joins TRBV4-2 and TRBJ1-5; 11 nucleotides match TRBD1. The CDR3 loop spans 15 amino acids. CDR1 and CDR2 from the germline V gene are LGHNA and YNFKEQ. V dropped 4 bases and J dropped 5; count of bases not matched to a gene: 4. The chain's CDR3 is CASSRTGGADQPQHF. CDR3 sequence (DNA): TGTGCCAGCAGCCGGACAGGGGGCGCGGATCAGCCCCAGCATTTT.

The CDR3 spells CSARESTGLIRTFF. CDR3 sequence (DNA): TGCAGTGCTAGAGAGTCGACAGGGTTGATTAGAACTTTCTTT. The chain couples TRBV20-1 to TRBJ1-1, with 7 bases that match TRBD1. Germline V gene lookup returns CDR1 DFQATT and CDR2 SNEGSKA (reference sequence). CDR3 length: 14 amino acids. The ends lost 0 bases at V and 12 bases at J; junction bases unmatched: 13.

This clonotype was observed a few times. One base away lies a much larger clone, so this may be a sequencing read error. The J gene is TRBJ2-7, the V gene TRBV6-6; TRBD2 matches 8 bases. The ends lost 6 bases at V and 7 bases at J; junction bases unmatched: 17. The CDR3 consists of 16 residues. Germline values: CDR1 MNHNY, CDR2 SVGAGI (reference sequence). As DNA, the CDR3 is TGTGCCAGCAGCTACGGAGCGGGGGCTATTCACAATGAGCAGTACTTC. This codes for CASSYGAGAIHNEQYF.

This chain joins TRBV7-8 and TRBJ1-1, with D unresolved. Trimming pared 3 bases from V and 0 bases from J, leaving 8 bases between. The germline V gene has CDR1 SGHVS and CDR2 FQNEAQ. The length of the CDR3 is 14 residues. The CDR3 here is CASSFQAVNTEAFF. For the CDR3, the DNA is TGTGCCAGCAGCTTTCAGGCCGTGAACACTGAAGCTTTCTTT.

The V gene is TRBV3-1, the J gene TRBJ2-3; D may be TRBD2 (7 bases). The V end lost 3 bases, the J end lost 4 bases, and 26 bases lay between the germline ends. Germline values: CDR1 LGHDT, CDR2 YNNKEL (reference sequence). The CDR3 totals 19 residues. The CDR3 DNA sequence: TGTGCCAGCAGCCACTTGCCCTGGCGGGGGCAAAAGGGGGCAGATACGCAGTATTTT. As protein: CASSHLPWRGQKGADTQYF.

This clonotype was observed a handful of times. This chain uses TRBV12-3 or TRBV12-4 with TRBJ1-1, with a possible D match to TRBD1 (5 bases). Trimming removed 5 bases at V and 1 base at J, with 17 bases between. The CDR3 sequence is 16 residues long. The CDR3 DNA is TGTGCCAGCAGTCTACAAATGGCGGGGGGGAACACTGAAGCTTTCTTT. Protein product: CASSLQMAGGNTEAFF.

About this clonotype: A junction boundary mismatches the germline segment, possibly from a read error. The CDR3 loop reads CASGLAGGPNEQFF. Written as DNA, the CDR3 is TGCGCCAGCGGCTTAGCGGGAGGGCCCAATGAGCAGTTCTTC. This chain connects TRBV5-1 to TRBJ2-1, with TRBD2 identical over 11 bases. This CDR3 is 14 amino acids long. CDR1 is SGHRS and CDR2 is YFSETQ in the germline V gene.

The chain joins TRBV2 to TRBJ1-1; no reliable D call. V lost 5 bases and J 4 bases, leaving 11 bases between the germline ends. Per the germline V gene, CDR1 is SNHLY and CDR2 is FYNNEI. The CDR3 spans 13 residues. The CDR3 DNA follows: TGTGCCAGCAGTACAGAAGAGGTCACTGAAGCTTTCTTT. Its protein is CASSTEEVTEAFF.

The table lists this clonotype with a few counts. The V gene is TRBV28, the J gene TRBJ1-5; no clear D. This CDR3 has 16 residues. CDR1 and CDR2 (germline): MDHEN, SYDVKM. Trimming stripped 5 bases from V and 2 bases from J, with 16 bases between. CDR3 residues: CASSPISQLGNQPQHF. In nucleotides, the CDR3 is TGTGCCAGCAGTCCCATTTCCCAGTTGGGCAATCAGCCCCAGCATTTT.